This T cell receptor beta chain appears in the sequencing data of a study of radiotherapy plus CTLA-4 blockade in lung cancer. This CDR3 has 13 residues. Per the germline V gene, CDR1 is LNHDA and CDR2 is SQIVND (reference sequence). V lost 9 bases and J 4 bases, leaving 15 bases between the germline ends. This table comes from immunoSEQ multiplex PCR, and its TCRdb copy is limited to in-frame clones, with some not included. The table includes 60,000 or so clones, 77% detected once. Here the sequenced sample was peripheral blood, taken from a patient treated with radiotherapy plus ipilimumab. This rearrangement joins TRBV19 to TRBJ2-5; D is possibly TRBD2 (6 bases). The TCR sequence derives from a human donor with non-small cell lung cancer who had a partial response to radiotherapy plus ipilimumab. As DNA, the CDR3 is TGTGCCAGCGGGCCAGGGACTGGAGAGACCCAGTACTTC. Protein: CASGPGTGETQYF. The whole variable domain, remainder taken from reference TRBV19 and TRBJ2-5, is DGGITQSPKYLFRKEGQNVTLSCEQNLNHDAMYWYRQDPGQGLRLIYYSQIVNDFQKGDIAEGYSVSREKKESFPLTVTSAQKNPTAFYLCASGPGTGETQYFGPGTRLLVL.